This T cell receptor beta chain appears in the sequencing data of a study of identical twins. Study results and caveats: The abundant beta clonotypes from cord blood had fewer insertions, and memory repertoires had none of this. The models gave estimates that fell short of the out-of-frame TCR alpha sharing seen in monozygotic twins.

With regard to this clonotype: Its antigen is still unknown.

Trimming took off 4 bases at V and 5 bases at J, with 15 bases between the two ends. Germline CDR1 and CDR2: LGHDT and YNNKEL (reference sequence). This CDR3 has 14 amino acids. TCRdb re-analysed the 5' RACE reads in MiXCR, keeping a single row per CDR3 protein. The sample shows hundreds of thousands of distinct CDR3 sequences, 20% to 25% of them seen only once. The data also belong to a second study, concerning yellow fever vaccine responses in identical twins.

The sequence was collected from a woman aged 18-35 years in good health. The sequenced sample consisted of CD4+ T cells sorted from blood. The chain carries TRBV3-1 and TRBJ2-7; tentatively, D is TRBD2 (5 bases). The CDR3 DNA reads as TGTGCCAGCAGCCGAAACCTGAGGGTCGACGAGCAGTACTTC. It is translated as CASSRNLRVDEQYF.